Following are 18 T cell receptor beta chains from one sample sequenced in a study of shared clonotypes between healthy human individuals. Clones were read by immunoSEQ multiplex PCR, and TCRdb kept only the in-frame ones, dropping some. The top ten clones hold over 1% of a sample with over a million clones, over 95% of them seen once. Sequenced input: naive CD4+ T cells sorted from blood. Specified subset: CD45RA+ positively selected. Receptors originate from a young man in good health.

The genes are TRBV18 and TRBJ2-5; D possibly corresponds to TRBD2 (6 bases). The CDR3 spans 17 residues. Germline V lookup: CDR1 KGHSH, CDR2 LQKENI. V dropped 3 bases and J dropped 2 bases, with 19 bases sitting between them. The CDR3 spells CASSPTTRRLLQETQYF. CDR3 coding DNA: TGTGCCAGCTCACCGACGACTAGAAGACTCCTTCAAGAGACCCAGTACTTC.

The chain carries TRBV10-3 and TRBJ2-7; TRBD1 might be the D (6 bases). Per the germline V gene, CDR1 is ENHRY and CDR2 is SYGVKD. This CDR3 region has 16 residues. V was trimmed by 3 bases and J by 3 bases, leaving 18 bases between them. The CDR3 protein is CAISETELQGSYEQYF. The CDR3 nucleotides are TGTGCCATCAGTGAAACGGAGCTACAGGGAAGCTACGAGCAGTACTTC.

This chain links TRBV6-5 with TRBJ2-7, with 7 bases identical to TRBD2. Germline loops: CDR1 MNHEY, CDR2 SVGAGI. This CDR3 has 16 residues. J gave up 2 bases and V 1 base, and 8 bases lay outside the gene matches. The CDR3, as DNA: TGTGCCAGCAGTTACTTTCAGGCTACTAGCGCCTACGAGCAGTACTTC. Translating it yields CASSYFQATSAYEQYF.

The chain combines TRBV15 with TRBJ2-2; TRBD2 is a possible D gene (5 bases). Germline V gene lookup returns CDR1 LNHNV and CDR2 YYDKDF (reference sequence). V dropped 3 bases and J dropped 6 bases, with 14 bases sitting between them. The CDR3 consists of 15 residues. DNA for the CDR3: TGTGCCACCAGCAGGCGACGAGCGGAGTCCGGGGAGCTGTTTTTT. Its protein product is CATSRRRAESGELFF.

The V gene is TRBV30, the J gene TRBJ2-5; TRBD1 aligns across 7 bases. The V gene's germline CDR1 is GTSNPN and CDR2 SVGIG (reference sequence). J gave up 4 bases and V 5 bases, and 10 bases lay outside the gene matches. The CDR3 loop spans 14 amino acids. CDR3 sequence: CAWARDRGGETQYF. The DNA for the CDR3 is TGTGCCTGGGCCCGGGACAGAGGGGGAGAGACCCAGTACTTC.

The J gene is TRBJ1-2, the V gene TRBV7-2; D ambiguous. CDR1 and CDR2 from the germline V gene are SGHTA and FQGNSA. There are 16 residues in the CDR3. V dropped 1 base and J dropped 5 bases, with 17 bases sitting between them. CDR3 sequence reads: CASSLETEGRRYGYTF. The CDR3 DNA sequence: TGTGCCAGCAGCTTAGAAACGGAGGGCAGGAGGTATGGCTACACCTTC.

This clone was found once. The V call is TRBV21-1, the J call TRBJ2-5; the tabulated D call, TRBD2, remains unverified against the DNA. TRBV21-1 is labeled a pseudogene. This CDR3 region has 15 residues. The CDR3 sequence is CASSKKKGRGETQYF. The CDR3 region has the DNA TGTGCCAGCAGTAAAAAGAAGGGGAGGGGAGAGACCCAGTACTTC.

This clone was seen a single time. The chain joins TRBV5-6 to TRBJ2-6; D gene uncertain. Germline V CDR1 and CDR2: SGHDT, YYEEEE. V lost 0 bases and J lost 2, with 3 bases in between. This CDR3 is 14 amino acids long. The CDR3 coding sequence is TGTGCCAGCAGCTTGGAGGCTGGGGCCAACGTCCTGACTTTC. Its protein is CASSLEAGANVLTF.

This CDR3 reads CASSLLASGPTDTQYF. In nucleotides, the CDR3 is TGCGCCAGCAGCTTGTTAGCTAGCGGGCCCACAGATACGCAGTATTTT. The chain recombines TRBV5-1 with TRBJ2-3; 8 bases match TRBD2. The V segment lost 1 base and the J segment 2 bases; nucleotides outside the gene matches: 6. Germline CDR1 SGHRS, CDR2 YFSETQ. This CDR3 comprises 16 residues. The full variable domain, completed using reference TRBV5-1 and TRBJ2-3, is KAGVTQTPRYLIKTRGQQVTLSCSPISGHRSVSWYQQTPGQGLQFLFEYFSETQRNKGNFPGRFSGRQFSNSRSEMNVSTLELGDSALYLCASSLLASGPTDTQYFGPGTRLTVL.

Note on this clone: The same CDR3 is also encoded by other DNA sequences in this sample. In nucleotides, the CDR3 is TGCAGTGCTCGACGGACCGGGGAGCTGTTTTTT. The encoded protein is CSARRTGELFF. V is TRBV20-1 and J is TRBJ2-2; D unclear. This CDR3 has 11 amino acids. The V and J ends lost 5 bases and 5 bases respectively, with 6 bases between them. Germline CDR1 and CDR2: DFQATT and SNEGSKA (reference sequence).

J is TRBJ2-7 and V is TRBV5-1, with TRBD2 matching over 13 bases. This CDR3 is built from 15 residues. V shed 0 bases and J 6 bases; nucleotides not matched to a gene: 3. Germline CDR1 and CDR2: SGHRS and YFSETQ. CDR3 residues: CASSLGLAGGAEQYF. The CDR3, as DNA: TGCGCCAGCAGCTTGGGACTAGCGGGAGGCGCCGAGCAGTACTTC.

In regard to this clone: The same CDR3 also results from other DNA sequences found in this sample. The gene calls are TRBV5-1 and TRBJ2-3; D gene ambiguous. Germline CDR1 and CDR2: SGHRS and YFSETQ. The V end lost 4 bases, the J end lost 2 bases, and 5 bases lay between the germline ends. The CDR3 length is 12 residues. CDR3 sequence: CASSISTDTQYF. CDR3 nucleotide sequence: TGCGCCAGCAGCATCTCCACAGATACGCAGTATTTT.

A single count supports this clone. The rearrangement links TRBV10-3 to TRBJ2-3; perhaps D is TRBD1 or TRBD2 (6 bases each). This CDR3 has 19 amino acids. V was cut by 5 bases and J by 3 bases, with 27 bases left in between. Germline CDR1 is ENHRY and CDR2 is SYGVKD. This chain's CDR3 is CAISPGQPRTNRRTDTQYF. CDR3 DNA sequence: TGTGCCATCAGTCCGGGACAACCCAGGACTAATCGTAGGACAGATACGCAGTATTTT.

The V and J genes are TRBV7-8 and TRBJ1-3; D possibly corresponds to TRBD1 (6 bases). This CDR3 has 18 amino acids. Per germline, CDR1 SGHVS and CDR2 FQNEAQ. V lost 3 bases and J 1 base, leaving 19 bases between the germline ends. CDR3 coding DNA: TGTGCCAGCAGCTTTAAAGGGGGATTTCAGGCGTCTGGAAACACCATATATTTT. Protein sequence: CASSFKGGFQASGNTIYF.

The V gene is TRBV5-1, the J gene TRBJ2-2, with TRBD2 matching over 10 bases. Losses at the gene ends were 4 bases for V and 5 bases for J; bases not matched to a gene: 8. The germline gives CDR1 SGHRS, CDR2 YFSETQ. The CDR3 covers 16 residues. The CDR3 is CASSPSSGSRTGELFF. The CDR3 DNA reads TGCGCCAGCAGCCCTTCTAGCGGGAGTAGGACCGGGGAGCTGTTTTTT.

This clone was counted only a few times. Within the sample, other DNA sequences also encode this same CDR3. The CDR3 coding sequence is TGCGCCAGCAGCTTGGGTACTAGCACAGATACGCAGTATTTT. Translating gives CASSLGTSTDTQYF. This chain connects TRBV5-1 to TRBJ2-3, with D hard to call. This CDR3 is 14 amino acids long. The germline gives CDR1 SGHRS, CDR2 YFSETQ. V shed 0 bases and J shed 0 bases, with 5 bases lying between them.

V usage is TRBV11-2 and J usage is TRBJ1-2; D remains unclear. This CDR3 spans 14 amino acids. The germline V gene has CDR1 SGHAT and CDR2 FQNNGV. The V gene lost 2 bases and the J gene lost 0 bases, with 7 bases spanning the gap. The CDR3: CASSLRPANYGYTF. The CDR3, as DNA: TGTGCCAGCAGCTTAAGGCCAGCTAACTATGGCTACACCTTC.

In this sample, this clone turned up once. Other DNA sequences within the sample encode an identical CDR3. The rearrangement links TRBV5-1 to TRBJ2-7; 7 bases are shared with TRBD2. Losses at the gene ends were 3 bases for V and 1 base for J; bases not matched to a gene: 4. CDR1 is SGHRS and CDR2 is YFSETQ in the germline V gene. This CDR3 is built from 14 residues. Here the CDR3 DNA reads TGCGCCAGCAGCTCTACCGGGGGGTCCTACGAGCAGTACTTC. This sequence encodes CASSSTGGSYEQYF.